These 30 T cell receptor beta chains were all obtained from the same sample, sequenced in a study of cytomegalovirus exposure and HLA in healthy donors. Assay used: immunoSEQ multiplex PCR; TCRdb lists only in-frame clones, some missing. Among 250,000 to 350,000 clones, just over 85% were seen once, and the ten largest hold about 0.8%. The sequenced sample consisted of PBMCs. These receptors all stem from a woman in her late teens or twenties in good health and CMV-seronegative.

The CDR3 sequence is CASSTRDRVNQPQHF. CDR3 bases: TGTGCCAGCAGCACCCGGGACAGGGTCAATCAGCCCCAGCATTTT. The chain recombines TRBV5-6 with TRBJ1-5; TRBD1 matches at 9 bases. Per germline, CDR1 SGHDT and CDR2 YYEEEE. The CDR3 runs to 15 residues. Trimming at V came to 4 bases and at J to 3 bases, leaving 5 bases not matched to a gene.

The chain employs TRBV29-1 and TRBJ1-4; 7 positions match TRBD1. The germline V gene has CDR1 SQVTM and CDR2 ANQGSEA. Trimming took 2 bases from V and 6 from J; bases not matched to a gene: 3. CDR3 length equals 13 residues. The CDR3 sequence: CSVESGQHEKLFF. Here the CDR3 DNA reads TGCAGCGTTGAATCGGGACAGCATGAAAAACTGTTTTTT.

This chain's CDR3 is CASSVTQGGTEAFF. The CDR3, as DNA: TGCGCCAGCAGCGTCACACAGGGTGGCACTGAAGCTTTCTTT. V gene TRBV5-1 combines with J gene TRBJ1-1; possible D gene TRBD1, 6 bases. The CDR3 length is 14 residues. Germline loops: CDR1 SGHRS, CDR2 YFSETQ. The ends were cut back, 4 bases at V and 4 bases at J, with 14 bases in the middle.

The chain carries TRBV2 and TRBJ2-3, with 8 bases aligning to TRBD2. Per germline, CDR1 SNHLY and CDR2 FYNNEI. V lost 6 bases, J lost 5 bases, and 4 bases stayed unmatched. This CDR3 has 13 residues. The CDR3 DNA sequence: TGTGCCAGCAGAGCGGGAGTGCAAGATACGCAGTATTTT. Its protein product is CASRAGVQDTQYF.

The genes are TRBV2 and TRBJ1-4; 8 bases map to TRBD1. V lost 2 bases to trimming and J lost 8 bases; unmatched junction nucleotides: 13. There are 17 residues in the CDR3. Germline V gene data show CDR1 as SNHLY and CDR2 as FYNNEI. The DNA of the CDR3 is TGTGCCAGCAGTGAAAGGCAGGGGGCGCGATGGGAGGAAAAACTGTTTTTT. This gives the protein CASSERQGARWEEKLFF.

This chain links TRBV4-3 with TRBJ2-2; weak D call: TRBD2 (6 bases). Trimming took 0 bases from V and 0 from J, leaving 11 bases between them. This CDR3 contains 17 residues. The germline gives CDR1 LGHNA, CDR2 YSLEER. CDR3 sequence (DNA): TGCGCCAGCAGCCAAGATTATGGGACTTCGAACACCGGGGAGCTGTTTTTT. Translation: CASSQDYGTSNTGELFF.

V gene TRBV27 combines with J gene TRBJ2-3, with TRBD2 matching 12 bases. J was trimmed by 0 bases and V by 6 bases; bases with no gene match: 10. The CDR3 has 18 amino acids. CDR1 MNHEY and CDR2 SMNVEV come from the germline V gene (reference sequence). The CDR3 protein is CASSRLAGAYLSTDTQYF. Written as DNA, the CDR3 is TGTGCCAGCAGCCGACTAGCGGGGGCGTATCTTAGCACAGATACGCAGTATTTT.

V is TRBV20-1 and J is TRBJ2-7; TRBD2 is a possible D gene (7 bases). The CDR3 totals 11 residues. Germline CDR1 reads DFQATT; CDR2 reads SNEGSKA (reference sequence). Deletions cut 6 bases from V and 12 bases from J, with 18 bases between. The CDR3 region is CSARGGGAVYF. CDR3 nucleotides: TGCAGTGCCCGGGGAGGGGGAGCGGTGTACTTC.

The chain combines TRBV5-1 with TRBJ1-4; D might be TRBD1 (5 bases). Germline V gene data show CDR1 as SGHRS and CDR2 as YFSETQ. Between the trimmed V and J ends, which lost 3 bases and 3 bases, there was a span of 12 bases. The CDR3 is 15 amino acids. This chain's CDR3 is CASSSQGRPNEKLFF. In DNA form, the CDR3 reads TGCGCCAGCAGCTCCCAGGGTCGGCCTAATGAAAAACTGTTTTTT.

The V call is TRBV11-1, the J call TRBJ2-5, with 10 bases that match TRBD2. Germline CDR1 and CDR2: SGHAT and FQDESV (reference sequence). This CDR3 region has 18 residues. V was clipped by 7 bases and J by 3 bases; unmatched bases: 17. For the CDR3, the DNA is TGTGCCAGCAAAGACGGAGAGGCTAGCGGGAGTTTTAAAGAGACCCAGTACTTC. Translated: CASKDGEASGSFKETQYF.

The chain uses TRBV6-4 and TRBJ2-7; 8 bases map to TRBD2. The CDR3 extends over 15 amino acids. Per germline, CDR1 MRHNA and CDR2 SNTAGT. The junction had 16 bases not matched to a gene; V was cut back by 11 bases and J by 4 bases. The CDR3 DNA sequence: TGTGCCGGCTCGAAACTAGCGGCCCCCTTATACGAGCAGTACTTC. Protein product: CAGSKLAAPLYEQYF.

This clone was seen a handful of times. The chain joins TRBV18 to TRBJ2-6, with D hard to call. With 1 base removed from V and 2 bases from J, the gap between germline ends came to 9 bases. Germline V gene data show CDR1 as KGHSH and CDR2 as LQKENI. CDR3 length: 16 amino acids. As DNA, the CDR3 is TGTGCCAGCTCACCACAAATGGGCCCTGGGGCCAACGTCCTGACTTTC. Encoded protein: CASSPQMGPGANVLTF. The variable domain in full, completed from reference TRBV18 and TRBJ2-6, reads NAGVMQNPRHLVRRRGQEARLRCSPMKGHSHVYWYRQLPEEGLKFMVYLQKENIIDESGMPKERFSAEFPKEGPSILRIQQVVRGDSAAYFCASSPQMGPGANVLTFGAGSRLTVL.

V gene TRBV7-2 combines with J gene TRBJ2-7; D is uncertain. The germline V gene encodes CDR1 SGHTA and CDR2 FQGNSA. This CDR3 spans 15 amino acids. Trimming left V 2 bases short and J 3 bases short, with 14 bases between. CDR3 DNA sequence: TGTGCCAGCAGCTTATATACAACGGGTAGCTACGAGCAGTACTTC. Its protein product is CASSLYTTGSYEQYF.

The chain has TRBV5-1 and TRBJ2-7; 10 bases are a match to TRBD2. The CDR3 totals 14 residues. Germline-derived CDR1 and CDR2 are SGHRS and YFSETQ. J lost 6 bases, V lost 0 bases, and 3 bases had no gene match. The CDR3 is CASSLDLAGAEQYF. The CDR3 DNA reads as TGCGCCAGCAGCTTGGATCTAGCGGGAGCCGAGCAGTACTTC. Full variable domain (outside the CDR3, taken from reference TRBV5-1 and TRBJ2-7): KAGVTQTPRYLIKTRGQQVTLSCSPISGHRSVSWYQQTPGQGLQFLFEYFSETQRNKGNFPGRFSGRQFSNSRSEMNVSTLELGDSALYLCASSLDLAGAEQYFGPGTRLTVT.

This chain connects TRBV9 to TRBJ2-1; 12 bases are a match to TRBD2. The CDR3 runs 15 residues. Germline V gene lookup returns CDR1 SGDLS and CDR2 YYNGEE. V shed 4 bases, J shed 7 bases, and the junction held 6 bases outside the gene matches. The CDR3: CASSLTSGRTNEQFF. The CDR3 DNA reads TGTGCCAGCAGCCTGACTAGCGGGAGAACTAATGAGCAGTTCTTC. The variable domain in full, with the rest retrieved from reference TRBV9 and TRBJ2-1, is DSGVTQTPKHLITATGQRVTLRCSPRSGDLSVYWYQQSLDQGLQFLIQYYNGEERAKGNILERFSAQQFPDLHSELNLSSLELGDSALYFCASSLTSGRTNEQFFGPGTRLTVL.

The rearrangement joins TRBV4-3 to TRBJ2-1; D is perhaps TRBD2 (6 bases). The germline V gene encodes CDR1 LGHNA and CDR2 YSLEER. The CDR3 totals 18 residues. The ends were cut back, 1 base at V and 2 bases at J, with 18 bases in the middle. The chain's CDR3 is CASSQGPDAGLTYNEQFF. Written as DNA, the CDR3 is TGCGCCAGCAGCCAAGGCCCCGACGCGGGGCTGACCTACAATGAGCAGTTCTTC.

The chain combines TRBV28 with TRBJ2-5, with 9 nucleotides matching TRBD1. Per the germline V gene, CDR1 is MDHEN and CDR2 is SYDVKM. The ends lost 2 bases at V and 5 bases at J; junction bases unmatched: 3. The CDR3 runs 14 residues. The CDR3: CASSLTGGFETQYF. CDR3 sequence (DNA): TGTGCCAGCAGTTTAACAGGGGGCTTTGAGACCCAGTACTTC. Based on the CDR3 plus reference TRBV28 and TRBJ2-5, the full variable domain is DVKVTQSSRYLVKRTGEKVFLECVQDMDHENMFWYRQDPGLGLRLIYFSYDVKMKEKGDIPEGYSVSREKKERFSLILESASTNQTSMYLCASSLTGGFETQYFGPGTRLLVL.

The chain's CDR3 is CASSPRISGADTQYF. The CDR3 DNA reads as TGTGCCAGCAGCCCCCGGATCAGCGGGGCAGATACGCAGTATTTT. The chain links TRBV7-2 to TRBJ2-3; 7 positions match TRBD2. The CDR3 extends over 15 amino acids. CDR1 is SGHTA, CDR2 FQGNSA, per germline. V dropped 5 bases and J dropped 4; count of bases not matched to a gene: 9. The variable domain in full, completed from reference TRBV7-2 and TRBJ2-3, reads GAGVSQSPSNKVTEKGKDVELRCDPISGHTALYWYRQSLGQGLEFLIYFQGNSAPDKSGLPSDRFSAERTGGSVSTLTIQRTQQEDSAVYLCASSPRISGADTQYFGPGTRLTVL.

For the CDR3, the DNA is TGTGCCACCAGCAGAGGGGGGGAGCGATCCTACGAGCAGTACTTC. It encodes CATSRGGERSYEQYF. The genes are TRBV15 and TRBJ2-7; weak D call: TRBD2 (6 bases). Trimming stripped 1 base from V and 1 base from J, with 11 bases between. CDR1 and CDR2 (germline): LNHNV, YYDKDF (reference sequence). The CDR3 length is 15 residues.

This sequence joins TRBV5-1 and TRBJ2-7; D is possibly TRBD2 (5 bases). This CDR3 spans 16 amino acids. Trimming removed 3 bases from V and 1 base from J, with 17 bases in between. Germline CDR1 reads SGHRS; CDR2 reads YFSETQ. The CDR3, as DNA: TGCGCCAGCAGCTGGGAAGGCCCGCCGGGATCCTACGAGCAGTACTTC. Translation gives CASSWEGPPGSYEQYF.

J is TRBJ1-1 and V is TRBV19; D is unclear. Germline CDR1 LNHDA, CDR2 SQIVND (reference sequence). Trimming took off 7 bases at V and 0 bases at J, with 9 bases between the two ends. The CDR3 runs to 13 residues. The CDR3 coding sequence is TGTGCCAGTACCGAGGTTTTGAACACTGAAGCTTTCTTT. Encoded protein: CASTEVLNTEAFF.

The gene calls are TRBV14 and TRBJ2-1; 11 bases are a match to TRBD2. Trimming removed 1 base from V and 6 bases from J; junction bases left unmatched: 2. CDR1 is SGHDN and CDR2 is FVKESK in the germline V gene. The CDR3 has 15 residues. CDR3 amino acids: CASSQVAGGPNEQFF. In DNA form, the CDR3 reads TGTGCCAGCAGCCAAGTAGCGGGAGGGCCCAATGAGCAGTTCTTC.

This clone appeared many times. The rearrangement joins TRBV28 to TRBJ2-7; 8 bases align to TRBD1. V lost 4 bases, J lost 5 bases, and 16 bases stayed unmatched. Germline loops: CDR1 MDHEN, CDR2 SYDVKM. The CDR3 has 17 residues. The CDR3 region has the DNA TGTGCCAGCAGTTCCGTCCCCACAGGGGGTTCACGAAACGAGCAGTACTTC. This encodes CASSSVPTGGSRNEQYF.

The V gene is TRBV11-2, the J gene TRBJ2-3; D uncertain. This CDR3 spans 14 amino acids. Germline V gene data show CDR1 as SGHAT and CDR2 as FQNNGV. Trimming shortened V by 2 bases and J by 2 bases, and 8 bases separated the two germline ends. The CDR3 coding sequence is TGTGCCAGCAGCTTATCCTACGACACAGATACGCAGTATTTT. The encoded protein is CASSLSYDTDTQYF. Together with reference TRBV11-2 and TRBJ2-3, the CDR3 gives the full variable domain: EAGVAQSPRYKIIEKRQSVAFWCNPISGHATLYWYQQILGQGPKLLIQFQNNGVVDDSQLPKDRFSAERLKGVDSTLKIQPAKLEDSAVYLCASSLSYDTDTQYFGPGTRLTVL.

The chain carries TRBV5-1 and TRBJ2-2; D is ambiguous. V was pared by 3 bases and J by 6 bases, with 18 bases between. The CDR3 contains 16 residues. Germline V gene lookup returns CDR1 SGHRS and CDR2 YFSETQ. The CDR3 is CASSSDPGPDSGELFF. Written as DNA, the CDR3 is TGCGCCAGCAGCTCTGACCCGGGTCCGGATTCCGGGGAGCTGTTTTTT.

The chain links TRBV9 to TRBJ2-7; no clear D gene. CDR3 length: 14 residues. The germline V gene encodes CDR1 SGDLS and CDR2 YYNGEE. V lost 4 bases and J 2 bases, leaving 13 bases between the germline ends. The CDR3 DNA follows: TGTGCCAGCAGCCCCGTGGCCGCAGCCTACGAGCAGTACTTC. This codes for CASSPVAAAYEQYF.

The chain links TRBV28 to TRBJ2-2, with 8 bases matching TRBD2. Losses at the gene ends were 5 bases for V and 5 bases for J; bases not matched to a gene: 13. Germline V gives CDR1 MDHEN, CDR2 SYDVKM. This CDR3 is built from 17 residues. The CDR3 DNA reads TGTGCCAGCAGTGCCCGTAAGGAGCGGGAGTCGACCGGGGAGCTGTTTTTT. It encodes CASSARKERESTGELFF.

This clone is a singleton in its sample. CDR3 sequence reads: CASSPGDSYNEQFF. The CDR3 region has the DNA TGCGCCAGCAGCCCGGGGGACTCCTACAATGAGCAGTTCTTC. The gene calls are TRBV4-1 and TRBJ2-1, with TRBD2 as a possible D gene (6 bases). V was pared by 4 bases and J by 0 bases, with 7 bases between. The CDR3 extends over 14 amino acids. Germline CDR1 MGHRA, CDR2 YSYEKL.

This chain links TRBV10-3 with TRBJ1-1, with no clear D. The CDR3 contains 13 residues. The germline V gene encodes CDR1 ENHRY and CDR2 SYGVKD. Deletions cut 6 bases from V and 3 bases from J, with 11 bases between. The CDR3 coding sequence is TGTGCCATCAGGGTGAATGAGGACACTGAAGCTTTCTTT. It yields the protein CAIRVNEDTEAFF.

In this sample, this clone turned up a few times. The V gene is TRBV21-1, the J gene TRBJ2-7; no check of the table's D call, TRBD1, against the DNA was made. TRBV21-1 constitutes a pseudogene. The CDR3 has 14 residues. CDR3 sequence (DNA): TGTGCCAGCAGCAATAGACAGAGATGGAACGAGCAGTACTTC. Translated, it gives CASSNRQRWNEQYF.